Each of the 16 T cell receptor beta chains below was sequenced from the same sample in a study of blood T cell repertoires in COVID-19. Data came from immunoSEQ multiplex PCR; TCRdb stores just in-frame clones and leaves some out. Among under 200,000 clones listed, roughly 88% were seen once. Sequenced material: peripheral blood. These receptors came from a man in his sixties who had recovered from COVID-19.

This chain uses TRBV30 with TRBJ1-5, with D maybe TRBD1 (6 bases). This CDR3 spans 16 amino acids. The V end was cut by 4 bases, the J end by 2 bases, with 18 bases between. Germline CDR1 and CDR2: GTSNPN and SVGIG (reference sequence). The CDR3 sequence is CAWTRRGSLGNQPQHF. In nucleotides, the CDR3 is TGTGCCTGGACTCGAAGGGGGAGTCTCGGCAATCAGCCCCAGCATTTT.

The chain has TRBV5-6 and TRBJ2-1; 10 nucleotides agree with TRBD2. V lost 2 bases and J lost 4; bases outside the gene matches: 3. Germline V gene sequence: CDR1 SGHDT, CDR2 YYEEEE. The CDR3 covers 15 residues. DNA of the CDR3: TGTGCCAGCAGCTTTACTAGCGGGGATTACAATGAGCAGTTCTTC. The encoded protein is CASSFTSGDYNEQFF.

The chain carries TRBV29-1 and TRBJ1-1; 8 bases line up with TRBD1. Looked up from germline, CDR1 is SQVTM and CDR2 is ANQGSEA. The ends lost 7 bases at V and 8 bases at J; junction bases unmatched: 9. The CDR3 totals 12 residues. CDR3 region: CSGRSGGTEAFF. In DNA form, the CDR3 reads TGCAGCGGTAGATCAGGGGGCACGGAAGCTTTCTTT.

This clone was seen a single time. DNA for the CDR3: TGTGCCAGCAGCCTGCGGGGGACGAACACTGAAGCTTTCTTT. Residues: CASSLRGTNTEAFF. V is TRBV14 and J is TRBJ1-1; a possible D gene is TRBD1 (5 bases). The CDR3 consists of 14 residues. The germline V and J ends were trimmed by 4 bases and 1 base, with 10 bases remaining between them. In germline, CDR1 is SGHDN, CDR2 FVKESK.

The chain uses TRBV28 and TRBJ2-2, with D perhaps TRBD2 (7 bases). CDR3 size: 16 residues. Trimming pared 6 bases from V and 4 bases from J, leaving 18 bases between. Per the germline V gene, CDR1 is MDHEN and CDR2 is SYDVKM. CDR3 sequence: CASSPRRGGRTGELFF. The CDR3, as DNA: TGTGCCAGCAGCCCTCGGAGGGGGGGCCGCACCGGGGAGCTGTTTTTT.

V gene TRBV12-3 or TRBV12-4 combines with J gene TRBJ2-1; D unresolved. The CDR3 has 12 amino acids. Trimming took off 5 bases at V and 6 bases at J, with 8 bases between the two ends. This CDR3 reads CASSRQSNEQFF. In DNA form, the CDR3 reads TGTGCCAGCAGTAGACAATCCAATGAGCAGTTCTTC.

The rearrangement uses TRBV7-9 and TRBJ2-3; 10 nucleotides agree with TRBD1. The CDR3 contains 14 residues. CDR1 and CDR2 (germline): SEHNR, FQNEAQ (reference sequence). V was pared by 3 bases and J by 4 bases, with 1 base of the junction left unmatched. This CDR3 reads CASSLGQGSDTQYF. Written as DNA, the CDR3 is TGTGCCAGCAGCTTGGGACAGGGGTCAGATACGCAGTATTTT.

The chain joins TRBV29-1 to TRBJ2-1; D is undetermined. The CDR3 totals 13 residues. Germline V lookup: CDR1 SQVTM, CDR2 ANQGSEA. V was shortened by 3 bases and J by 0 bases, with 6 bases between the two germline ends. Here the CDR3 DNA reads TGCAGCGTTGACCGGAGCTCCTACAATGAGCAGTTCTTC. It translates to CSVDRSSYNEQFF.

This rearrangement joins TRBV30 to TRBJ2-3; D remains ambiguous. Per the germline V gene, CDR1 is GTSNPN and CDR2 is SVGIG (reference sequence). V was trimmed by 0 bases and J by 5 bases, leaving 6 bases between them. CDR3 length: 12 amino acids. The CDR3 region is CAWSVSGDTQYF. The CDR3 DNA sequence: TGTGCCTGGAGTGTATCCGGAGATACGCAGTATTTT.

The chain is built from TRBV11-2 and TRBJ2-1, with TRBD2 identical over 7 bases. CDR3 length equals 14 residues. Germline V CDR1 and CDR2: SGHAT, FQNNGV. V dropped 4 bases and J dropped 12; count of bases not matched to a gene: 12. The CDR3 nucleotides read TGTGCCAGCAGCTCCCAAGCGGGGAGCGCCCGGCAGTTCTTC. It yields the protein CASSSQAGSARQFF.

The chain uses TRBV2 and TRBJ1-1, with D possibly being TRBD1 (6 bases). Looked up from germline, CDR1 is SNHLY and CDR2 is FYNNEI. The V end lost 5 bases, the J end lost 0 bases, and 10 bases lay between the germline ends. The CDR3 runs to 14 residues. CDR3 nucleotide sequence: TGTGCCAGCAGTTTAACAGGGTTGAACACTGAAGCTTTCTTT. Translated, it gives CASSLTGLNTEAFF.

The sample holds one count of this clone. This chain joins TRBV30 and TRBJ1-1; the D gene is possibly TRBD1 (6 bases). Per the germline V gene, CDR1 is GTSNPN and CDR2 is SVGIG (reference sequence). The ends were cut back, 4 bases at V and 4 bases at J, with 16 bases in the middle. CDR3 length: 14 residues. CDR3 DNA: TGTGCCTGGAACCCGGCACAGGGAATCACTGAAGCTTTCTTT. Its protein is CAWNPAQGITEAFF.

The genes are TRBV18 and TRBJ2-2; TRBD2 matches at 11 bases. Germline CDR1 and CDR2: KGHSH and LQKENI. The CDR3 is made up of 17 amino acids. J lost 1 base, V lost 2 bases, and 3 bases had no gene match. The CDR3 loop is CASSPIGLAGNTGELFF. The CDR3 region has the DNA TGTGCCAGCTCACCAATTGGACTAGCGGGGAACACCGGGGAGCTGTTTTTT.

The CDR3 protein is CASRPEGAGYGYTF. The DNA of the CDR3 is TGTGCCAGCAGGCCCGAGGGAGCCGGGTATGGCTACACCTTC. The chain combines TRBV6-1 with TRBJ1-2, with D hard to call. The V gene lost 6 bases and the J gene lost 5 bases, with 16 bases spanning the gap. The CDR3 length is 14 residues. Germline assignment: CDR1 MNHNS and CDR2 SASEGT.

This clone was detected once. The J gene is TRBJ1-2, the V gene TRBV9; 8 nucleotides agree with TRBD1. V shed 6 bases and J 0 bases; nucleotides not matched to a gene: 7. Germline V gives CDR1 SGDLS, CDR2 YYNGEE. The CDR3 length is 15 residues. Here the CDR3 reads CASTTGTGANYGYTF. CDR3 sequence (DNA): TGTGCCAGCACCACCGGGACAGGAGCTAACTATGGCTACACCTTC.

This clone was seen a handful of times. This chain joins TRBV18 and TRBJ1-4, with D hard to call. Germline CDR1 and CDR2: KGHSH and LQKENI. The CDR3 spans 14 residues. Trimming took off 2 bases at V and 7 bases at J, with 11 bases between the two ends. The CDR3 nucleotides read TGTGCCAGCTCACCAAGGAGTGCAAGTGAAAAACTGTTTTTT. This sequence encodes CASSPRSASEKLFF.